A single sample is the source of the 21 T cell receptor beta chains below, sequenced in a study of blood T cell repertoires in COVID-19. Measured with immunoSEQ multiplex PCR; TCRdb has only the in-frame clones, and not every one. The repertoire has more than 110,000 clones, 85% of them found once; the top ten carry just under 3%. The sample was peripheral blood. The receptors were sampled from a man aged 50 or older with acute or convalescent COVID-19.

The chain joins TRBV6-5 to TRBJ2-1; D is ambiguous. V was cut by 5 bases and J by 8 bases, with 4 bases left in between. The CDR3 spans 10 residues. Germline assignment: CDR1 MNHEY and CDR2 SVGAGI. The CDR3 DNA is TGTGCCAGCAGTCGCGATGAGCAGTTCTTC. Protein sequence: CASSRDEQFF.

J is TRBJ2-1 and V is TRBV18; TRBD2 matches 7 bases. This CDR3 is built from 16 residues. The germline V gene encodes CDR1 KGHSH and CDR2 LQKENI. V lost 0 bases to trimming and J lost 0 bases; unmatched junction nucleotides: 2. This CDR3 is CASSPPGGSSYNEQFF. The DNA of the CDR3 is TGTGCCAGCTCACCACCGGGGGGGAGCTCCTACAATGAGCAGTTCTTC.

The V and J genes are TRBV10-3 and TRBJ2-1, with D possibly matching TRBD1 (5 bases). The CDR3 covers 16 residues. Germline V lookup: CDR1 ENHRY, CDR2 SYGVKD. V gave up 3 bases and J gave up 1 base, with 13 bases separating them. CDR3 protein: CAISEPGLGSYNEQFF. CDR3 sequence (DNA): TGTGCCATCAGTGAACCAGGGTTGGGTTCCTACAATGAGCAGTTCTTC.

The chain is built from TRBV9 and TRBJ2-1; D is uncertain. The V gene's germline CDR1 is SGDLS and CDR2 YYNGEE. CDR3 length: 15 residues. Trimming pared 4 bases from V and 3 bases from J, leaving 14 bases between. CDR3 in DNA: TGTGCCAGCAGCTCAACCGACGGGTACTACAATGAGCAGTTCTTC. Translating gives CASSSTDGYYNEQFF. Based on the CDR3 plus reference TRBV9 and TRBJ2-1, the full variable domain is DSGVTQTPKHLITATGQRVTLRCSPRSGDLSVYWYQQSLDQGLQFLIQYYNGEERAKGNILERFSAQQFPDLHSELNLSSLELGDSALYFCASSSTDGYYNEQFFGPGTRLTVL.

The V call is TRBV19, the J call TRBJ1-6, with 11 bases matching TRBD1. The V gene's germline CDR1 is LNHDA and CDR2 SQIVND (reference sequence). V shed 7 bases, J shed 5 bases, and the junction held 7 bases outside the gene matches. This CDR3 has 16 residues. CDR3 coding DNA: TGTGCCAGTACCCGGACAGGGGGCGATCATAATTCACCCCTCCACTTT. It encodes CASTRTGGDHNSPLHF. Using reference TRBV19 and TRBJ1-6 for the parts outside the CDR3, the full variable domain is DGGITQSPKYLFRKEGQNVTLSCEQNLNHDAMYWYRQDPGQGLRLIYYSQIVNDFQKGDIAEGYSVSREKKESFPLTVTSAQKNPTAFYLCASTRTGGDHNSPLHFGNGTRLTVT.

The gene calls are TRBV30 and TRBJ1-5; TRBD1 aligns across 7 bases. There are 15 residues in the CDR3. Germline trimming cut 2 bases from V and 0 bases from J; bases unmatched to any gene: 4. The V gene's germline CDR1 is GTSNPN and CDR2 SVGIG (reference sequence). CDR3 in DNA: TGTGCCTGGAGTAACAGGGGATCTAGCAATCAGCCCCAGCATTTT. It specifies CAWSNRGSSNQPQHF.

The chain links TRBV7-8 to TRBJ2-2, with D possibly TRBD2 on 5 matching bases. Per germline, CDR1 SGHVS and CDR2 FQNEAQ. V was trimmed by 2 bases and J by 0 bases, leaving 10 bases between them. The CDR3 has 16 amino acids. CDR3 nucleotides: TGTGCCAGCAGCTTATGGACGGGGTCGAACACCGGGGAGCTGTTTTTT. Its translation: CASSLWTGSNTGELFF.

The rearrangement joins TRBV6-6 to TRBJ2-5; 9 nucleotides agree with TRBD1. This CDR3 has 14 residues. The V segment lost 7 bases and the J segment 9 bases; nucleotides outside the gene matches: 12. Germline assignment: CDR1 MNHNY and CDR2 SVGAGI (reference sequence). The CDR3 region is CASTDGTGKVAQYF. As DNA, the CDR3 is TGTGCCAGCACTGACGGGACAGGGAAGGTCGCCCAGTACTTC.

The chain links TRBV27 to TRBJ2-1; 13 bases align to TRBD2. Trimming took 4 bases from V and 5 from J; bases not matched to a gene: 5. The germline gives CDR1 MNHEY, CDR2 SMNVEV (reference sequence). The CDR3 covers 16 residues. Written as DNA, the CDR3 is TGTGCCAGCAGTTCATTACTAGCGGGAGGGCACAATGAGCAGTTCTTC. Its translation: CASSSLLAGGHNEQFF.

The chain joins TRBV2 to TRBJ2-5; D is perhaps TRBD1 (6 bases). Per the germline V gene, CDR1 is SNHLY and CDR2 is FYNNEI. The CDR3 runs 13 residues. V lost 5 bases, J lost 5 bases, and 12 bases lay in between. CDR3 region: CASSLLGAETQYF. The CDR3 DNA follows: TGTGCCAGCAGTTTATTGGGGGCCGAGACCCAGTACTTC.

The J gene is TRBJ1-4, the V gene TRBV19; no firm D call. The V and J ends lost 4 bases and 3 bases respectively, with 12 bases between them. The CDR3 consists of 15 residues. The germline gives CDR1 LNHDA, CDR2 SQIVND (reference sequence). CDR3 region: CASSKSDGANEKLFF. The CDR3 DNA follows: TGTGCCAGTAGTAAGAGTGACGGGGCTAATGAAAAACTGTTTTTT.

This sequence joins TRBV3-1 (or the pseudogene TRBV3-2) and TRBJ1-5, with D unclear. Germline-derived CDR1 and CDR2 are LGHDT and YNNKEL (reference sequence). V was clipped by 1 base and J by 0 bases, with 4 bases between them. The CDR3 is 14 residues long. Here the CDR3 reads CASSQAVSNQPQHF. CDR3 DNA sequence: TGTGCCAGCAGCCAAGCTGTTAGCAATCAGCCCCAGCATTTT.

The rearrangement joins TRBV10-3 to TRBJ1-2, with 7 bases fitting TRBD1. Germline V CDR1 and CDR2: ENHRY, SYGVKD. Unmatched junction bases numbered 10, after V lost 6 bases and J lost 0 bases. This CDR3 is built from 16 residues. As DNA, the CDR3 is TGTGCCATCAGAAAAGGACAGGTCGACCCTAACTATGGCTACACCTTC. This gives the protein CAIRKGQVDPNYGYTF.

In DNA, the CDR3 is TGCGCCAGCAGCTTGGGTCAGGGGGCAACGCATGAGCAGTTCTTC. Translating gives CASSLGQGATHEQFF. The V call is TRBV5-1, the J call TRBJ2-1, with 8 bases matching TRBD1. There are 15 residues in the CDR3. The germline V gene has CDR1 SGHRS and CDR2 YFSETQ. Trimming at V came to 0 bases and at J to 8 bases, leaving 7 bases not matched to a gene. The full variable domain, in which reference TRBV5-1 and TRBJ2-1 provide the parts outside the CDR3, is KAGVTQTPRYLIKTRGQQVTLSCSPISGHRSVSWYQQTPGQGLQFLFEYFSETQRNKGNFPGRFSGRQFSNSRSEMNVSTLELGDSALYLCASSLGQGATHEQFFGPGTRLTVL.

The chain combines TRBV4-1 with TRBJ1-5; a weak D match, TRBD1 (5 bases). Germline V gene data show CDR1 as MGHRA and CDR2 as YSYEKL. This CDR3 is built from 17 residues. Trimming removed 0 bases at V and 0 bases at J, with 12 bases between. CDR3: CASSQESEQVSNQPQHF. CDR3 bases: TGCGCCAGCAGCCAAGAATCTGAACAGGTTAGCAATCAGCCCCAGCATTTT.

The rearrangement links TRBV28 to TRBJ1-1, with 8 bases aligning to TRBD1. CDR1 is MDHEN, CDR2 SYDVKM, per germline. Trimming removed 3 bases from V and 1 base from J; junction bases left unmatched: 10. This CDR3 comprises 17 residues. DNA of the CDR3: TGTGCCAGCAGTTTCGGACAGGGTGGGGGGAGGAACACTGAAGCTTTCTTT. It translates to CASSFGQGGGRNTEAFF.

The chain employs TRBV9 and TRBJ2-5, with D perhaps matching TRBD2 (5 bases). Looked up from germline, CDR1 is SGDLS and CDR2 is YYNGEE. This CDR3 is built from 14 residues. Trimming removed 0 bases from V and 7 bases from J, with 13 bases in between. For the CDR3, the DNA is TGTGCCAGCAGCGTAGAGGGCGCCGGAGGGACCCAGTACTTC. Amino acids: CASSVEGAGGTQYF.

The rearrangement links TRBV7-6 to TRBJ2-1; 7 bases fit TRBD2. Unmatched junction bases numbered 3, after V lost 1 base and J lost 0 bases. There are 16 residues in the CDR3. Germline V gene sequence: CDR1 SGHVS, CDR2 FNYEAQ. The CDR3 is CASSLGGGISYNEQFF. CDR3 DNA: TGTGCCAGCAGCTTAGGGGGGGGGATCTCCTACAATGAGCAGTTCTTC.

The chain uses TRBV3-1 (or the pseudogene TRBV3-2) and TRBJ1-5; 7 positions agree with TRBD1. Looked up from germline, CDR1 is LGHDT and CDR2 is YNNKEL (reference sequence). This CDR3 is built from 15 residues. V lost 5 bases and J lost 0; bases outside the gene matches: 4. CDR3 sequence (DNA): TGTGCCAGCAGCAAGGACAGGTATAGCAATCAGCCCCAGCATTTT. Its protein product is CASSKDRYSNQPQHF.

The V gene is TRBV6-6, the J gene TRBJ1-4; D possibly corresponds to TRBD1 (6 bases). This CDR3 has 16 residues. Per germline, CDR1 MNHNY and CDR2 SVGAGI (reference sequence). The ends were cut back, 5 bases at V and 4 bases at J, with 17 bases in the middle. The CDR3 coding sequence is TGTGCCAGCAGTCGATCCCCGGACAGCCGTAATGAAAAACTGTTTTTT. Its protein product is CASSRSPDSRNEKLFF.

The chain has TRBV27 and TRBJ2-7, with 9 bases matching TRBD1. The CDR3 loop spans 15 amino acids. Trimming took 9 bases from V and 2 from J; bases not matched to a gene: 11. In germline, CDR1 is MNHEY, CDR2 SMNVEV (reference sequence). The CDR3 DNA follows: TGTGCCAGTTGCCCGAGACAGGGGGTGACCTACGAGCAGTACTTC. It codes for CASCPRQGVTYEQYF.